The rows below give T cell receptor beta chains drawn from one sample of a study of post-analysis software for immune sequencing data. Each CDR3 protein gets one entry after TCRdb re-called the PCR reads with MiXCR. The sample includes hundreds of thousands of distinct CDR3 sequences, less than 35% of them seen just once. The material sequenced was blood. The receptor source for this set is a girl aged 5-17 years with multiple sclerosis. Each CDR3 is given with its conserved first and last residue. Each record gives: J gene, D gene, V gene, clone size, CDR3 DNA, CDR3 protein. The D gene is left open where the match is weak. Some rows mark clone size as missing; the rest say once, few, many or name a class of expanded clone.

j_gene: TRBJ1-5
d_gene: TRBD1
v_gene: TRBV20-1
abundance: few
CDR3nt: TGCAGTGCTAGCCGGATTGGGACAGCCGGCAATCAGCCCCAGCATTTT
CDR3aa: CSASRIGTAGNQPQHF

j_gene: TRBJ2-3
d_gene: TRBD2
v_gene: TRBV20-1
abundance: -
CDR3nt: TGCAGTGCTGCACTGCCTCGGGAGGGAGTAGATACGCAGTATTTT
CDR3aa: CSAALPREGVDTQYF

j_gene: TRBJ1-2
d_gene: -
v_gene: TRBV18
abundance: -
CDR3nt: TGTGCCAGCTCACCAGGGGGCAAATGGGAAGGCTACACCTTC
CDR3aa: CASSPGGKWEGYTF

j_gene: TRBJ1-1
d_gene: TRBD1
v_gene: TRBV7-2
abundance: -
CDR3nt: TGTGCCAGCAACTCTACTCGGGACAGGGGAATTAGTAAAGCTTTCTTT
CDR3aa: CASNSTRDRGISKAFF

j_gene: TRBJ2-1
d_gene: TRBD2
v_gene: TRBV2
abundance: few
CDR3nt: TGTGCCAGCAGTGAACTAGCGGGAGTACCCAATGAGCAGTTCTTC
CDR3aa: CASSELAGVPNEQFF

j_gene: TRBJ2-7
d_gene: -
v_gene: TRBV14
abundance: few
CDR3nt: TGTGCCAGCAGCCAAAGCGTTACCTACGAGCAGTACTTC
CDR3aa: CASSQSVTYEQYF

j_gene: TRBJ2-3
d_gene: -
v_gene: TRBV12-3/TRBV12-4
abundance: -
CDR3nt: TGTGACAGCACCCCGGGTGTGGGGATCCAAAGCACAGATACGCAGTATTTT
CDR3aa: CDSTPGVGIQSTDTQYF

j_gene: TRBJ2-1
d_gene: TRBD2
v_gene: TRBV5-6
abundance: -
CDR3nt: TGTGCCAGCAGCCTGGCTAGGGAGGGCGAGCAGTTCTTC
CDR3aa: CASSLAREGEQFF

j_gene: TRBJ1-4
d_gene: -
v_gene: TRBV6-5
abundance: -
CDR3nt: TGTGCCAGCAGACGGGGGACAACTAATGAAAAACTGTTTTTT
CDR3aa: CASRRGTTNEKLFF

j_gene: TRBJ2-2
d_gene: -
v_gene: TRBV27
abundance: -
CDR3nt: TGTGCCAGCAGCCCCCTCGGAGGCCGGAACACCGGGGAGCTGTTTTTT
CDR3aa: CASSPLGGRNTGELFF

j_gene: TRBJ2-3
d_gene: -
v_gene: TRBV28
abundance: -
CDR3nt: TGTGCCAGCGGAGAAGCGGGTCCAGATACGCAGTATTTT
CDR3aa: CASGEAGPDTQYF

j_gene: TRBJ1-1
d_gene: -
v_gene: TRBV20-1
abundance: few
CDR3nt: TGCAGTGCTAGAGATAATGGGGGGATGAACACTGAAGCTTTCTTT
CDR3aa: CSARDNGGMNTEAFF

j_gene: TRBJ1-2
d_gene: -
v_gene: TRBV12-3/TRBV12-4
abundance: -
CDR3nt: TGTGCCAGCAGTTTAGGTGGCGGTGGAGGGGGCTACACCTTC
CDR3aa: CASSLGGGGGGYTF

j_gene: TRBJ2-5
d_gene: TRBD2
v_gene: TRBV5-1
abundance: -
CDR3nt: TGCGCCAGCAGCGTCTTACTAGCGGACGAAGAGACCCAGTACTTC
CDR3aa: CASSVLLADEETQYF

j_gene: TRBJ1-5
d_gene: TRBD1
v_gene: TRBV12-3/TRBV12-4
abundance: -
CDR3nt: TGTGCCAGCAGTTTCGGACAGGGGGCCCAGCCCCAGCATTTT
CDR3aa: CASSFGQGAQPQHF

j_gene: TRBJ2-1
d_gene: -
v_gene: TRBV7-9
abundance: many
CDR3nt: TGTGCCAGCAGTAGGTTTAATGAGCAGTTCTTC
CDR3aa: CASSRFNEQFF

j_gene: TRBJ2-5
d_gene: -
v_gene: TRBV9
abundance: -
CDR3nt: TGTGCCAGCAGCGTTACGGGCAGGGTAAATGCTATGGAGACCCAGTACTTC
CDR3aa: CASSVTGRVNAMETQYF

j_gene: TRBJ1-1
d_gene: -
v_gene: TRBV6-2/TRBV6-3
abundance: -
CDR3nt: TGTGCCAGCAGTTACTCCAGGGGTAGTTCGGAAGCTTTCTTT
CDR3aa: CASSYSRGSSEAFF

j_gene: TRBJ2-4
d_gene: TRBD2
v_gene: TRBV12-3/TRBV12-4
abundance: once
CDR3nt: TGTGCCAGCAGTCAGACTAAGCGGGGGGGCCTAAACATTCAGTACTTC
CDR3aa: CASSQTKRGGLNIQYF

j_gene: TRBJ1-6
d_gene: -
v_gene: TRBV7-9
abundance: -
CDR3nt: TGTACCAGCAGCCCAGTGATTGGTGGCATACTCCACTTT
CDR3aa: CTSSPVIGGILHF

j_gene: TRBJ2-5
d_gene: -
v_gene: TRBV11-2
abundance: -
CDR3nt: TGTGCCAGCCGGGAAGCGGTCGGGGCGTTACAAGAGACCCAGTACTTC
CDR3aa: CASREAVGALQETQYF

j_gene: TRBJ1-1
d_gene: -
v_gene: TRBV9
abundance: -
CDR3nt: TGTGCCAGCAGCGCTTGGCGGGGCACTGAAGCTTTCTTT
CDR3aa: CASSAWRGTEAFF

j_gene: TRBJ2-6
d_gene: -
v_gene: TRBV12-3/TRBV12-4
abundance: -
CDR3nt: TGTGCCAGCAGTTTAAGTCGTCGGGGTTTATTCTCTGGGGCCAACGTCCTGACTTTC
CDR3aa: CASSLSRRGLFSGANVLTF

j_gene: TRBJ1-5
d_gene: TRBD1
v_gene: TRBV7-9
abundance: few
CDR3nt: TGTGCCAGCAGGGACAGGGAGAATCAGCCCCAGCATTTT
CDR3aa: CASRDRENQPQHF

j_gene: TRBJ2-3
d_gene: -
v_gene: TRBV27
abundance: few
CDR3nt: TGTGCCAGCAGCGTACTTGCCCTTAGTGCCGATACGCAGTATTTT
CDR3aa: CASSVLALSADTQYF

j_gene: TRBJ1-2
d_gene: -
v_gene: TRBV4-2
abundance: -
CDR3nt: TGTGCCAGCAGCCAAGATGTTGGTGGCAGGGGTCTTCGTGGCTACACCTTC
CDR3aa: CASSQDVGGRGLRGYTF

j_gene: TRBJ1-1
d_gene: -
v_gene: TRBV29-1
abundance: -
CDR3nt: TGCAGCTCGCCGGGGGCTGAAGCTTTCTTT
CDR3aa: CSSPGAEAFF

j_gene: TRBJ1-1
d_gene: -
v_gene: TRBV19
abundance: few
CDR3nt: TGTGCCAGTAGTATATTGACAGTGAACACTGAAGCTTTCTTT
CDR3aa: CASSILTVNTEAFF

j_gene: TRBJ2-2
d_gene: -
v_gene: TRBV7-2
abundance: -
CDR3nt: TGTGCCAGCAGCTTAGTACACGGGAGAGCGAACACCGGGGAGCTGTTTTTT
CDR3aa: CASSLVHGRANTGELFF

j_gene: TRBJ2-1
d_gene: -
v_gene: TRBV6-5
abundance: -
CDR3nt: TGTGCCAGCATGCCAGTGTACTACAATGAGCAGTTCTTC
CDR3aa: CASMPVYYNEQFF

j_gene: TRBJ1-1
d_gene: TRBD1
v_gene: TRBV20-1
abundance: -
CDR3nt: TGCAGTGCTGAACGTCCCGGGACAGGGACTGAAGCTTTCTTT
CDR3aa: CSAERPGTGTEAFF

j_gene: TRBJ1-2
d_gene: -
v_gene: TRBV9
abundance: few
CDR3nt: TGTGCCAGCAGCGGCCTCACTGGAGGCTACACCTTC
CDR3aa: CASSGLTGGYTF

j_gene: TRBJ2-5
d_gene: TRBD1
v_gene: TRBV12-3/TRBV12-4
abundance: -
CDR3nt: TGTGCCAGCAGTTTAGGGGACAGACGGGAGACCCAGTACTTC
CDR3aa: CASSLGDRRETQYF

j_gene: TRBJ2-5
d_gene: TRBD1
v_gene: TRBV5-1
abundance: few
CDR3nt: TGCGCCAGCAGCAAAGGACAGGGACAGATCCGTGAGACCCAGTACTTC
CDR3aa: CASSKGQGQIRETQYF

j_gene: TRBJ1-5
d_gene: TRBD1
v_gene: TRBV6-6
abundance: few
CDR3nt: TGTGCCAGCGGACAGGGGGATAGCAATCAGCCCCAGCATTTT
CDR3aa: CASGQGDSNQPQHF

j_gene: TRBJ2-3
d_gene: TRBD2
v_gene: TRBV10-3
abundance: few
CDR3nt: TGTGCCATCACTCGGGGGGGAGGAGCAGCGGGAGATACGCAGTATTTT
CDR3aa: CAITRGGGAAGDTQYF

j_gene: TRBJ2-7
d_gene: -
v_gene: TRBV12-3/TRBV12-4
abundance: many
CDR3nt: TGTGCCAGCAGATCAGAGTCCTACGAGCAGTACTTC
CDR3aa: CASRSESYEQYF

j_gene: TRBJ2-2
d_gene: TRBD1
v_gene: TRBV4-1
abundance: -
CDR3nt: TGCGCCAGCAGCGTCGAACAGGGGGCATCCGGGGAGCTGTTTTTT
CDR3aa: CASSVEQGASGELFF

j_gene: TRBJ2-6
d_gene: -
v_gene: TRBV13
abundance: -
CDR3nt: TGTGCCAGCAGCCAGGACTCCGCACGGGTTGAGGCCAACGTCCTGACTTTC
CDR3aa: CASSQDSARVEANVLTF

j_gene: TRBJ1-3
d_gene: -
v_gene: TRBV5-1
abundance: -
CDR3nt: TGCGCCAGCAGCTTGGGGCGACCGGGGGCCAACACCAGATATTTT
CDR3aa: CASSLGRPGANTRYF

j_gene: TRBJ2-7
d_gene: -
v_gene: TRBV2
abundance: few
CDR3nt: TGTGCCAGCAGTGAAGCGCTTGGGAGTGGAAACGAGCAGTACTTC
CDR3aa: CASSEALGSGNEQYF

j_gene: TRBJ2-2
d_gene: TRBD2
v_gene: TRBV20-1
abundance: few
CDR3nt: TGCAGTGCTAGTCGTGGCGGGAGGCTTTCCGGGGAGCTGTTTTTT
CDR3aa: CSASRGGRLSGELFF

j_gene: TRBJ2-1
d_gene: -
v_gene: TRBV2
abundance: -
CDR3nt: TGTGCCAGCAGTGACGGGACGCATAGTGGGCAGTTCTTC
CDR3aa: CASSDGTHSGQFF

j_gene: TRBJ2-2
d_gene: TRBD2
v_gene: TRBV2
abundance: -
CDR3nt: TGTGCCAGCAGCGGACTAGCGGGATTCACCGGGGAGCTGTTTTTT
CDR3aa: CASSGLAGFTGELFF

j_gene: TRBJ2-7
d_gene: TRBD2
v_gene: TRBV29-1
abundance: -
CDR3nt: TGCAGCGCCCGGGGGGGGCTTCTGGACGAGCAGAACTTC
CDR3aa: CSARGGLLDEQNF

j_gene: TRBJ2-1
d_gene: -
v_gene: TRBV5-1
abundance: few
CDR3nt: TGCGCCAGCAGCCCGACTGCAGGCTCCTACAATGAGCAGTTCTTC
CDR3aa: CASSPTAGSYNEQFF

j_gene: TRBJ1-2
d_gene: TRBD1
v_gene: TRBV29-1
abundance: few
CDR3nt: TGCAGCGCCGGGGGACAGGGGGCCGGGTATGGCTACACCTTC
CDR3aa: CSAGGQGAGYGYTF

j_gene: TRBJ2-1
d_gene: TRBD2
v_gene: TRBV6-4
abundance: many
CDR3nt: TGTGCCAGCAGTATACTAGCGGGAGGGGTGGGCGAGCAGTTCTTC
CDR3aa: CASSILAGGVGEQFF

j_gene: TRBJ1-2
d_gene: TRBD1
v_gene: TRBV5-1
abundance: -
CDR3nt: TGCGCCAGCAGTCCCGGGACAGGGTCCTATGGCTACACCTTC
CDR3aa: CASSPGTGSYGYTF

j_gene: TRBJ2-3
d_gene: TRBD2
v_gene: TRBV3-1
abundance: -
CDR3nt: TGTGCCAGCAGCCGAGAACCAAGTAGAGGACTAGCGGGAATCTCAGATACGCAGTATTTT
CDR3aa: CASSREPSRGLAGISDTQYF

j_gene: TRBJ2-3
d_gene: TRBD2
v_gene: TRBV5-1
abundance: many
CDR3nt: TGCGCCAGCAGCCTCCCCAGTCAAACGAGCGGGACCACAGATACGCAGTATTTT
CDR3aa: CASSLPSQTSGTTDTQYF

j_gene: TRBJ2-2
d_gene: -
v_gene: TRBV12-3/TRBV12-4
abundance: -
CDR3nt: TGTGCCAGCAGACGGACAGTGAGCGGGGAGCTGTTTTTT
CDR3aa: CASRRTVSGELFF

j_gene: TRBJ2-1
d_gene: -
v_gene: TRBV20-1
abundance: few
CDR3nt: TGCAGTGCTAGAGATTTTCTTGGAGGTAGCAATGAGCAGTTCTTC
CDR3aa: CSARDFLGGSNEQFF

j_gene: TRBJ2-7
d_gene: TRBD2
v_gene: TRBV5-1
abundance: -
CDR3nt: TGCGCCAGCAGCCCCGGACTAGGACCCTACAATGAGCAGTACTTC
CDR3aa: CASSPGLGPYNEQYF

j_gene: TRBJ2-5
d_gene: TRBD1
v_gene: TRBV5-1
abundance: -
CDR3nt: TGCGCCAGCAGCCCTTTAGTCGGACAGGACGAGACCCAGTACTTC
CDR3aa: CASSPLVGQDETQYF

j_gene: TRBJ2-2
d_gene: -
v_gene: TRBV15
abundance: -
CDR3nt: TGTGCCACCAGCAGGGACAGATTAAACACCGGGGAGCTGTTTTTT
CDR3aa: CATSRDRLNTGELFF

j_gene: TRBJ1-2
d_gene: -
v_gene: TRBV6-4
abundance: -
CDR3nt: TGTGCCAGCAGTGCCGGGTCCGGCTACACCTTC
CDR3aa: CASSAGSGYTF